The 6 T cell receptor beta chains given below trace back to one sample, sequenced in a study of cytomegalovirus exposure and HLA in healthy donors. The PCR used 60 Vbeta and 13 Jbeta primers. Libraries were prepared by immunoSEQ multiplex PCR; TCRdb keeps only in-frame clonotypes and omits some of them. Of 150,000 to 200,000 clones listed, approximately 86% are singletons. The sequenced sample was PBMCs. Receptors were obtained from a woman under 30 in good health and CMV-seronegative.

Comment on this clone: A junction boundary mismatches the germline segment, possibly from a read error. The chain is built from TRBV18 and TRBJ1-2, with 8 positions matching TRBD1. This CDR3 has 14 amino acids. Germline-derived CDR1 and CDR2 are KGHSH and LQKENI. This chain's CDR3 is CASSPQGVNYGYTF. The CDR3 DNA follows: TGTGCCAGCTCCCCACAGGGGGTTAACTATGGCTACACCTTC.

About this clone: At one end the junction does not follow the germline gene, possibly because of a read error. The genes are TRBV30 and TRBJ1-1; D is possibly TRBD1 (5 bases). The CDR3 sequence is 13 residues long. CDR1 is GTSNPN, CDR2 SVGIG, per germline (reference sequence). CDR3 amino acids: CVWSPTGNTEAFF. CDR3 sequence (DNA): TGTGTCTGGAGTCCAACAGGGAACACTGAAGCTTTCTTT. Full variable domain (missing parts from reference TRBV30 and TRBJ1-1): SQTIHQWPATLVQPVGSPLSLECTVEGTSNPNLYWYRQAAGRGLQLLFYSVGIGQISSEVPQNLSASRPQDRQFILSSKKLLLSDSGFYLCVWSPTGNTEAFFGQGTRLTVV.

The chain links TRBV29-1 to TRBJ1-2; D not certain. V shed 1 base and J shed 8 bases, with 11 bases lying between them. The CDR3 totals 12 residues. The germline gives CDR1 SQVTM, CDR2 ANQGSEA. The CDR3 DNA is TGCAGCGTTGAAGGGCAGAGACAAGGCTACACCTTC. Protein: CSVEGQRQGYTF.

The chain couples TRBV6-1 to TRBJ1-3; no firm D call. The CDR3 covers 13 residues. The V end lost 10 bases, the J end lost 0 bases, and 10 bases lay between the germline ends. The germline V gene encodes CDR1 MNHNS and CDR2 SASEGT. The CDR3 sequence: CATSPVSGNTIYF. DNA of the CDR3: TGTGCCACCTCCCCCGTCTCTGGAAACACCATATATTTT.

This clone occurred a few times. The chain carries TRBV29-1 and TRBJ2-1; 7 positions match TRBD2. Germline trimming cut 3 bases from V and 5 bases from J; bases unmatched to any gene: 1. This CDR3 is built from 12 residues. Germline CDR1 reads SQVTM; CDR2 reads ANQGSEA. CDR3: CSVEGTNNEQFF. CDR3 DNA sequence: TGCAGCGTTGAGGGGACTAACAATGAGCAGTTCTTC.

The V gene is TRBV4-2, the J gene TRBJ2-3; TRBD2 matches 7 bases. Germline values: CDR1 LGHNA, CDR2 YNFKEQ. CDR3 length equals 13 residues. V gave up 1 base and J gave up 13 bases; unmatched junction bases: 8. This CDR3 reads CASSQGTSEDKYF. The CDR3 nucleotides are TGTGCCAGCAGCCAAGGCACTAGCGAGGACAAGTATTTT.